Listed below are T cell receptor beta chains from one sample, sequenced in a study of T cell responses to AZD1222 COVID-19 vaccine. The repertoire was sequenced with immunoSEQ multiplex PCR; TCRdb's copy has only in-frame clones and lacks some. This sample has some 140,000 clones, with 85% to 95% found just once. The sequenced sample was peripheral blood, obtained on day 0 of AZD1222 vaccination. These receptors were collected from an adult in good health. Both conserved end residues are part of each CDR3. D genes are given only for firm matches. Clone size appears in some rows only: once, few, many, or a class for an expanded clone.

j_call | clone_size | v_call | d_call | cdr3_nt | cdr3_aa
TRBJ2-3 | NA | TRBV7-6 | NA | TGTGCCAGCAGCCTAGGGACGGTCGATACGCAGTATTTT | CASSLGTVDTQYF
TRBJ1-3 | NA | TRBV2 | TRBD1 | TGTGCCAGCAGTCTCAGGGGGTCTGGAAACACCATATATTTT | CASSLRGSGNTIYF
TRBJ2-7 | NA | TRBV6-1 | NA | TGTGCCAGCAGTGCCGTCGCTGGACCAAGAGACCCATACGAGCAGTACTTC | CASSAVAGPRDPYEQYF
TRBJ2-5 | NA | TRBV11-2 | NA | TGTGCCAGCAGCTTCCGAGAGACCCAGTACTTC | CASSFRETQYF
TRBJ2-7 | NA | TRBV6-5 | NA | TGTGCCAGTGCCCGGGCCCCCAGAAACTACGAGCAGTACTTC | CASARAPRNYEQYF
TRBJ1-6 | NA | TRBV5-4 | NA | TGTGCCAGCAGCTACCAACAGGGTCCTAATTCACCCCTCCACTTT | CASSYQQGPNSPLHF
TRBJ2-7 | NA | TRBV5-4 | NA | TGTGCCAGCAGCTTGGACAGACACGAAACCTACGAGCAGTACTTC | CASSLDRHETYEQYF
TRBJ2-3 | NA | TRBV12-3/TRBV12-4 | NA | TGTGCCAGCAGACCGCCTTCCACAGATACGCAGTATTTT | CASRPPSTDTQYF
TRBJ1-6 | NA | TRBV5-4 | NA | TGTGCCAGCAGCCAACGCCGGACAGTAAATAATTCACCCCTCCACTTT | CASSQRRTVNNSPLHF
TRBJ1-6 | NA | TRBV6-2/TRBV6-3 | NA | TGTGCCAGCAGTTACTCCTCGGGGGTGTATTCACCCCTCCACTTT | CASSYSSGVYSPLHF
TRBJ2-3 | once | TRBV27 | NA | TGTGCCAGCAGGGGAGGGGGATGGGGAACAGATACGCAGTATTTT | CASRGGGWGTDTQYF
TRBJ2-7 | NA | TRBV6-6 | NA | TGTGCCAGCAGTGCCCTTGGACGGGGAGAGCAGTACTTC | CASSALGRGEQYF
TRBJ1-2 | NA | TRBV10-3 | NA | TGTGCCATCAGTGAGTCGACGGCGAATGGCTACACCTTC | CAISESTANGYTF
TRBJ2-1 | NA | TRBV5-1 | TRBD2 | TGCGCCAGCAGTCCTTCGGGGACTAGTTCCTCTGGGCCGACCAATGAGCAGTTCTTC | CASSPSGTSSSGPTNEQFF
TRBJ1-4 | NA | TRBV5-1 | NA | TGCGCCAGCAGCTTGGCCATCGGGGGAGAAAAACTGTTTTTT | CASSLAIGGEKLFF
TRBJ2-5 | NA | TRBV7-8 | NA | TGTGCCAGCAGCTTAGCTAGGGGGTTTCAAGAGACCCAGTACTTC | CASSLARGFQETQYF
TRBJ1-2 | NA | TRBV11-2 | TRBD1 | TGTGCCAGCAGCACAACCGGGACAGGGATTTATGGCTACACCTTC | CASSTTGTGIYGYTF
TRBJ2-1 | once | TRBV5-6 | NA | TGTGCCAGCAGCCACGACGCCTACTCCTACAATGAGCAGTTCTTC | CASSHDAYSYNEQFF
TRBJ2-3 | NA | TRBV5-1 | TRBD1 | TGCGCCAGCAGCTTGGGACAGGGGGATGATACGCAGTATTTT | CASSLGQGDDTQYF
TRBJ1-2 | once | TRBV28 | NA | TGTGCCAGCAGTTCCTGGTGGGGTGAGACTAACTATGGCTACACCTTC | CASSSWWGETNYGYTF
TRBJ1-2 | NA | TRBV28 | NA | TGTGCCAGCAGTTACAGGGAGGGCTATGGCTACACCTTC | CASSYREGYGYTF
TRBJ2-5 | NA | TRBV5-1 | NA | TGCGCCAGCAGCTTGTCACATTTTCAAGAGACCCAGTACTTC | CASSLSHFQETQYF
TRBJ2-5 | once | TRBV5-1 | TRBD2 | TGCGCCAGCAGCTCCCGGAGAGGATTAGCGGGGGGACGGATGAAAGAGACCCAGTACTTC | CASSSRRGLAGGRMKETQYF
TRBJ1-2 | NA | TRBV2 | NA | TGTGCCAGCAGTGAAGACTTTGCGCAGGGCTATGGCTACACCTTC | CASSEDFAQGYGYTF
TRBJ2-7 | NA | TRBV6-5 | NA | TGTGCCAGCAGTTACTCGATGGGGGGGCGGTTCTACTTC | CASSYSMGGRFYF
TRBJ2-1 | NA | TRBV9 | TRBD2 | TGTGCCAGCAGCGTAGGACTAGCGGGGGCGAACAATGAGCAGTTCTTC | CASSVGLAGANNEQFF
TRBJ2-5 | NA | TRBV12-5 | NA | TGTGCTAGTGGTTTGGTACGGAAAGGGATTGAGACCCAGTACTTC | CASGLVRKGIETQYF
TRBJ2-3 | NA | TRBV2 | NA | TGTGCCAGCAGTGCTGGGATTACAGATACGCAGTATTTT | CASSAGITDTQYF
TRBJ1-2 | NA | TRBV28 | NA | NA | CASSSSGQRLPYGYTF
TRBJ2-7 | NA | TRBV6-1 | NA | TGTGCCAGCAGTGAAGACTACTCGGGCGAGCAGTACTTC | CASSEDYSGEQYF
TRBJ2-1 | NA | TRBV6-1 | TRBD2 | TGTGCCAGCAGTGGAGCGGGAGCGAGCTCCTACAATGAGCAGTTCTTC | CASSGAGASSYNEQFF
TRBJ1-6 | NA | TRBV20-1 | NA | TGCAGTGCTAGTGCTCGGGGGAGGGCCTCCTATAATTCACCCCTCCACTTT | CSASARGRASYNSPLHF
TRBJ1-6 | NA | TRBV5-4 | TRBD1 | TGTGCCAGCAGCTCTGGGACAGGGTGGAATTCACCCCTCCACTTT | CASSSGTGWNSPLHF
TRBJ2-7 | NA | TRBV2 | NA | TGTGCCAGCAGTGACGGGAGCTACGAGCAGTACTTC | CASSDGSYEQYF
TRBJ1-6 | NA | TRBV5-1 | NA | TGCGCCAGCAGCTTGGATTCCAGGCTGAGCTCCTATAATTCACCCCTCCACTTT | CASSLDSRLSSYNSPLHF
TRBJ2-1 | NA | TRBV5-1 | NA | TGCGCCAGCAGCTTGGCCTTTGGGACCAATGAGCAGTTCTTC | CASSLAFGTNEQFF
TRBJ1-6 | once | TRBV9 | NA | TGTGCCAGCAGCGTACAGGGTTATAATTCACCCCTCCACTTT | CASSVQGYNSPLHF
TRBJ2-2 | NA | TRBV7-2 | TRBD2 | TGTGCCAGCAGACGCGGGGGGAACACCGGGGAGCTGTTTTTT | CASRRGGNTGELFF
TRBJ2-1 | NA | TRBV6-4 | TRBD2 | TGTGCCAGCAGTGGACTAGCAGGGACTGAGCAGTTCTTC | CASSGLAGTEQFF
TRBJ1-6 | NA | TRBV5-1 | NA | TGCGCCAGCAGCTTGGCCGAAGATTCACCCCTCCACTTT | CASSLAEDSPLHF
TRBJ1-5 | NA | TRBV5-4 | NA | TGTGCCAGCAGCTTAAGGTCGGGGCAGCCCCAGCATTTT | CASSLRSGQPQHF
TRBJ2-3 | NA | TRBV9 | NA | TGTGCCAGCAGCGCCCCTAGGGGCAAACATACGCAGTATTTT | CASSAPRGKHTQYF
TRBJ2-5 | NA | TRBV28 | NA | TGTGCCAGCAGTTTATGGGGGCAAGAGACCCAGTACTTC | CASSLWGQETQYF
TRBJ1-6 | NA | TRBV7-8 | NA | TGTGCCAGCAGCACCCGACAGTCCGTCTCCTATAATTCACCCCTCCACTTT | CASSTRQSVSYNSPLHF
TRBJ2-2 | NA | TRBV30 | TRBD2 | TGTGCCTACGCAGGAGCCGGGACTAGCGGGAACACCGGGGAGCTGTTTTTT | CAYAGAGTSGNTGELFF
TRBJ2-7 | NA | TRBV30 | NA | TGTGCCTGGAGGGGCCTGAACTACGAGCAGTACTTC | CAWRGLNYEQYF
TRBJ1-1 | once | TRBV4-2 | NA | TGTGCCAGCAGCCAAGACGTGGGTAGCGACACTGAAGCTTTCTTT | CASSQDVGSDTEAFF
TRBJ2-2 | once | TRBV2 | NA | TGTGCCAGCAGGGCCCGGGGCCAGGGGTCCACCGGGGAGCTGTTTTTT | CASRARGQGSTGELFF
TRBJ2-7 | NA | TRBV5-1 | TRBD1 | TGCGCCAGCAGCTTAGGGACAGGTACCTACGAGCAGTACTTC | CASSLGTGTYEQYF
TRBJ2-5 | NA | TRBV20-1 | NA | TGCAGTGCTAATGAGGGTGAGACCCAGTACTTC | CSANEGETQYF
TRBJ2-1 | NA | TRBV10-3 | NA | TGTGCCATCAGTGAGTCCCAGACTGCCCTTAAAGAGCAGTTCTTC | CAISESQTALKEQFF
TRBJ1-2 | NA | TRBV2 | TRBD1 | TGTGCCAGCAGTCAAACGACAGGGCGGCAGGGCTACACCTTC | CASSQTTGRQGYTF
TRBJ2-5 | NA | TRBV7-9 | NA | TGTGCCAGCAGCTTCGGACCCTTGGAGACCCAGTACTTC | CASSFGPLETQYF
TRBJ1-1 | once | TRBV7-9 | NA | TGTGCCAGCAGCTTAACGCACACTGAAGCTTTCTTT | CASSLTHTEAFF
TRBJ1-1 | NA | TRBV27 | NA | TGTGCCAGCAGTCAGAGTTTGGTGAACACTGAAGCTTTCTTT | CASSQSLVNTEAFF
TRBJ1-3 | once | TRBV11-3 | NA | TGTGCCAGCAAAGGGGTCACCTCTGGAAACACCATATATTTT | CASKGVTSGNTIYF
TRBJ2-3 | few | TRBV28 | TRBD1 | TGTGCCAGCAGTGGTATGGGACAGGGTAGAGTGGGAGGGGATACGCAGTATTTT | CASSGMGQGRVGGDTQYF